Listed below are T cell receptor beta chains from one sample, sequenced in a study of blood T cell repertoires in COVID-19. Here immunoSEQ multiplex PCR was the method, and the copy in TCRdb shows in-frame clones only, minus some. The sample has about 130,000 clones, about four fifths seen once. Input material: peripheral blood. The source is a human donor in a cohort sampled during active COVID-19. Each CDR3 is given with its conserved first and last residue.

V: TRBV11-2
J: TRBJ2-2
CDR3: CASSLNQRGWSTGELFF

V: TRBV3-1/TRBV3-2
J: TRBJ2-5
CDR3: CASSPPGETQYF

V: TRBV11-3
J: TRBJ2-1
CDR3: CASSNPRSRGSNDNEQFF

V: TRBV6-2/TRBV6-3
J: TRBJ2-2
CDR3: CASSYSGGARATGELFF

V: TRBV27
J: TRBJ2-7
CDR3: CASRPGQRPGEQYF

V: TRBV19
J: TRBJ1-5
CDR3: CASSIGRQPQHF

V: TRBV19
J: TRBJ1-3
CDR3: CASSTRVGGRNFSGNTIYF

V: TRBV10-3
J: TRBJ1-2
CDR3: CAISDPGQGLIGAGYTF

V: TRBV9
J: TRBJ2-3
CDR3: CASSKATDTQYF

V: TRBV30
J: TRBJ1-4
CDR3: CAWSGPAGLNEKLFF

V: TRBV19
J: TRBJ2-1
CDR3: CASLPQGYNEQFF

V: TRBV2
J: TRBJ2-2
CDR3: CASSRPDISNTGELFF

V: TRBV7-9
J: TRBJ2-5
CDR3: CATSGGAREKTQYF

V: TRBV7-8
J: TRBJ1-3
CDR3: CASSLGFLGGNSGNTIYF

V: TRBV18
J: TRBJ2-1
CDR3: CASSHRKNEQFF

V: TRBV30
J: TRBJ1-4
CDR3: CAWSVGGGSRNEKLFF

V: TRBV19
J: TRBJ2-7
CDR3: CASSISTTTAYEQYF

V: TRBV19
J: TRBJ2-7
CDR3: CASSGRGGNYEQYF

V: TRBV4-1
J: TRBJ2-7
CDR3: CASSQVYTGEIEQYF

V: TRBV5-4
J: TRBJ1-1
CDR3: CASSPPKGLDTEAFF

V: TRBV10-1
J: TRBJ2-4
CDR3: CASSGTGGTKNIQYF

V: TRBV12-5
J: TRBJ2-1
CDR3: CASGLTYNEQFF

V: TRBV27
J: TRBJ2-4
CDR3: CASSLRGGGIQYF

V: TRBV6-5
J: TRBJ1-3
CDR3: CAGVTAGSGNTIYF

V: TRBV5-1
J: TRBJ1-3
CDR3: CASSLGTVGPGNTIYF

V: TRBV7-9
J: TRBJ1-3
CDR3: CASSFGLSSGNTIYF

V: TRBV19
J: TRBJ2-5
CDR3: CASSTPGVGETQYF

V: TRBV3-1/TRBV3-2
J: TRBJ1-3
CDR3: CASSLGGLPGNTIYF

V: TRBV7-8
J: TRBJ1-6
CDR3: CASSLAPVPREFSPLHF

V: TRBV18
J: TRBJ1-1
CDR3: CASSPPTGRDTEAFF

V: TRBV27
J: TRBJ2-3
CDR3: CASTPYGGGPDTQYF

V: TRBV13
J: TRBJ1-6
CDR3: CASSPRDSLALHF

V: TRBV9
J: TRBJ1-1
CDR3: CASSPPGQGWTEAFF

V: TRBV5-4
J: TRBJ1-3
CDR3: CASSLRGLDSNTIYF

V: TRBV7-8
J: TRBJ2-2
CDR3: CASSSSDTAYRELFF

V: TRBV29-1
J: TRBJ2-7
CDR3: CSVEDPGFPYEQYF

V: TRBV5-4
J: TRBJ2-5
CDR3: CASRAGGGRETQYF

V: TRBV6-5
J: TRBJ1-5
CDR3: CASSLSEGAGQPQHF

V: TRBV30
J: TRBJ2-2
CDR3: CAWSVTGGFAGELFF

V: TRBV7-2
J: TRBJ1-5
CDR3: CASSITGFQPQHF

V: TRBV25-1
J: TRBJ1-1
CDR3: CASSGGWTEAFF

V: TRBV10-3
J: TRBJ1-2
CDR3: CAISELAYGYTF

V: TRBV9
J: TRBJ2-5
CDR3: CASSPLQGGKETQYF

V: TRBV4-1
J: TRBJ2-6
CDR3: CASSQKTGGTGANVLTF

V: TRBV9
J: TRBJ2-5
CDR3: CASSVGGLAGGPETQYF

V: TRBV11-2
J: TRBJ2-7
CDR3: CASSLVGSTSSYEQYF

V: TRBV7-9
J: TRBJ2-7
CDR3: CASSLVGGYHPYEQYF